This TCR beta chain was sequenced in a study of blood T cell repertoires in COVID-19. Study as a whole: The study drew acute and convalescent COVID-19 samples from the United States, Italy and Spain. PBMCs, B-cell-depleted T cells, or T cells provided the cDNA or gDNA that made up the material.

Seattle enrolled patients during active infection and tracked them longitudinally. Germline assignment: CDR1 MGHRA and CDR2 YSYEKL. The ends were cut back, 5 bases at V and 4 bases at J, with 15 bases in the middle. The CDR3 has 15 amino acids. In the study's own analysis: Amplification of reference gene primers was used by the study to estimate nucleated cell counts. The repertoire was sequenced with immunoSEQ multiplex PCR; TCRdb's copy has only in-frame clones and lacks some. V and J calls and clone size are copied from that table; D and trimming were computed from the DNA. This table holds roughly 38,000 clones, 84% found once.

V gene TRBV4-1 combines with J gene TRBJ1-5; TRBD1 is a possible D gene (6 bases). The receptor comes from a man between 60 and 75 years old with COVID-19, enrolled during active disease. Input material: peripheral blood. The CDR3 sequence: CASSTAGARNQPQHF. In DNA, the CDR3 is TGCGCCAGCAGCACCGCGGGGGCGCGTAATCAGCCCCAGCATTTT.